Described below is a single T cell receptor (beta chain) sequence and its context. Antigen: not known. These data originate in a study of T cell responses to AZD1222 COVID-19 vaccine. The trim removed 0 bases at V and 6 bases at J, leaving 1 base unmatched. The germline CDR1 and CDR2 sequences are SGHDT and YYEEEE. The CDR3 contains 16 residues. Some clones are missing from TCRdb's copy, which holds only in-frame ones; the method was immunoSEQ multiplex PCR. The sample shows just over 150,000 clones, 90% of them seen only once. Second-dose recipients at about 4 or about 12 weeks were treated as one pooled group. Findings and limits, study-wide: With dominance at 160-218 and 743-854, vaccine-associated CD4 TCRs spanned spike. Nearly half of spike-specific TCRs reportedly target variant regions that are unmutated in the B.1.351 and B.1.1.7 variants.

This sample comprised peripheral blood, obtained 28 days after the second AZD1222 dose. The gene calls are TRBV5-6 and TRBJ2-1; 15 nucleotides align to TRBD2. This receptor was obtained from an adult who received the AZD1222 COVID-19 vaccine. The CDR3 region is CASSLVGLAGGNEQFF. The CDR3 nucleotides read TGTGCCAGCAGCTTGGTGGGACTAGCGGGGGGCAATGAGCAGTTCTTC.